The 4 T cell receptor beta chains given below trace back to one sample, sequenced in a study of CD8 T cells in ankylosing spondylitis. TCRdb ran MiXCR on the 5' RACE reads and lists one entry per CDR3 protein. The table lists around 300,000 distinct CDR3 sequences, roughly 14% of them singletons. Sequencing used blood, either unsorted or a sorted T cell fraction (not recorded which). These receptors were obtained from a male donor with ankylosing spondylitis or in good health (not recorded which).

This clonotype has at least ten counts. The chain has TRBV5-1 and TRBJ2-3; 9 bases align to TRBD2. In germline, CDR1 is SGHRS, CDR2 YFSETQ. With V trimmed by 0 bases and J by 4 bases, 3 bases remained unmatched. The CDR3 consists of 15 residues. The CDR3 loop reads CASSLGSGSADTQYF. The CDR3 DNA is TGCGCCAGCAGCTTGGGTAGCGGGAGCGCAGATACGCAGTATTTT.

V usage is TRBV27 and J usage is TRBJ2-6; TRBD1 matches 8 bases. Germline CDR1 MNHEY, CDR2 SMNVEV (reference sequence). V was pared by 4 bases and J by 3 bases, with 8 bases of the junction left unmatched. The CDR3 consists of 17 residues. CDR3 residues: CASSSLDRAFGANVLTF. CDR3 nucleotide sequence: TGTGCCAGCAGTTCCCTGGACAGGGCCTTTGGGGCCAACGTCCTGACTTTC.

This clonotype showed up just a few times. This sequence joins TRBV3-1 and TRBJ2-3, with D uncertain. The germline CDR1 and CDR2 sequences are LGHDT and YNNKEL (reference sequence). Trimming shortened V by 4 bases and J by 2 bases, and 7 bases separated the two germline ends. This CDR3 spans 13 amino acids. In DNA form, the CDR3 reads TGTGCCAGCAGCCTGTTTATCACAGATACGCAGTATTTT. This gives the protein CASSLFITDTQYF.

This chain joins TRBV2 and TRBJ2-6; no reliable D call. Germline CDR1 SNHLY, CDR2 FYNNEI. The germline V and J ends were trimmed by 8 bases and 1 base, with 9 bases remaining between them. This CDR3 has 14 residues. This CDR3 reads CASVRESGANVLTF. CDR3 in DNA: TGTGCCAGCGTAAGGGAATCTGGGGCCAACGTCCTGACTTTC.